The sequence of this T cell receptor (beta chain) was determined in a study of cytomegalovirus exposure and HLA in healthy donors. Study details: Among the approximately 410 genotyped donors, about 81% were placed in the Caucasian-associated ancestry cluster.

This CDR3 spans 15 amino acids. Germline V gives CDR1 LNHDA, CDR2 SQIVND (reference sequence). V shed 2 bases and J 8 bases; nucleotides not matched to a gene: 8. The PCR contained 60 Vbeta and 13 Jbeta primers. This table comes from immunoSEQ multiplex PCR, and its TCRdb copy is limited to in-frame clones, with some not included. The sample shows about 120,000 clones, 81% of them seen only once. Comments on this clone: Its target is not known.

Study-level findings and limits: Links to common viral pathogens appeared, in a later analysis, for several of the most significant clusters. CMV serostatus stood as the only immune exposure information on hand.

The chain employs TRBV19 and TRBJ2-2, with 7 bases identical to TRBD1. This TCR was recovered from a woman younger than 45 in good health and CMV-seronegative. The sample taken for sequencing was PBMCs. As DNA, the CDR3 is TGTGCCAGTAGTATATCGGAAAGGGGGCTTGGGGAGCTGTTTTTT. Protein sequence: CASSISERGLGELFF. Combining the CDR3 with reference TRBV19 and TRBJ2-2 gives the whole variable domain DGGITQSPKYLFRKEGQNVTLSCEQNLNHDAMYWYRQDPGQGLRLIYYSQIVNDFQKGDIAEGYSVSREKKESFPLTVTSAQKNPTAFYLCASSISERGLGELFFGEGSRLTVL.